The entry below gives a single T cell receptor beta chain sequence along with its context. This entry is derived from a study of blood T cell repertoires in COVID-19. Study details: PBMCs, B-cell-depleted T cells, or T cells provided the cDNA or gDNA that made up the material.

The repertoire was sequenced with immunoSEQ multiplex PCR; TCRdb's copy has only in-frame clones and lacks some. Of 350,000 to 400,000 clones listed, roughly 90% are singletons. This CDR3 is 12 amino acids long. Germline V gene data show CDR1 as SQVTM and CDR2 as ANQGSEA. With V trimmed by 6 bases and J by 7 bases, 6 bases remained unmatched. Participant ages covered about 18 to 95 years across approximately 25 US areas. The study assigned cohorts using participant-reported clinical history. Up to 2 weeks before entering the study, exposed participants had met a COVID-19 case. The chain uses TRBV29-1 and TRBJ1-2; 9 bases align to TRBD1. The receptor was derived from a woman in her thirties or forties who had been exposed to COVID-19. Sequencing input: PBMCs or T cells enriched from blood (not recorded which). In DNA form, the CDR3 reads TGCAGCGTCACTACAGGGGGCTCTGGCTACACCTTC. Encoded protein: CSVTTGGSGYTF.